This T cell receptor beta chain was retrieved from a study of T-cell memory formation after mild COVID-19. Looked up from germline, CDR1 is MNHNY and CDR2 is SVGAGI (reference sequence). The length of the CDR3 is 15 residues. Between the trimmed V and J ends, which lost 6 bases and 3 bases, there was a span of 15 bases. Sample barcodes and UMIs were carried by the TCR alpha and TCR beta cDNA libraries that 5'RACE generated with constant-segment primers. One entry per CDR3 protein, called by TCRdb with MiXCR from the 5' RACE reads. In the table there are roughly 300,000 distinct CDR3 sequences, roughly 15% of which are singletons.

The specimen was PBMCs or a T cell subset sorted from them (not recorded which). The origin of this receptor is a man younger than 35 who had mild COVID-19 (a few samples of this study predate the infection). Cell type and time point are not known. V usage is TRBV6-6 and J usage is TRBJ1-5; D ambiguous. The CDR3 region is CASSTPDIFNQPQHF. CDR3 in DNA: TGTGCCAGCAGCACACCTGACATCTTCAATCAGCCCCAGCATTTT.